This TCR beta chain was obtained from a study of blood T cell repertoires in COVID-19. Overall study: Italy, Spain and the United States were the sources of the convalescent and acute COVID-19 samples. From T cells, B-cell-depleted T cells, or PBMCs came the material, which was cDNA or gDNA.

In regard to this clone: The sample has other DNA sequences that encode this CDR3 too.

As originally analysed: Quantification of nucleated cells was approximated via reference gene primer amplification. Sequencing used immunoSEQ multiplex PCR; TCRdb keeps in-frame clones, though not all of them. That table furnishes V, J and clone size, whereas the DNA furnished D and trimming. Among about 180,000 clones listed, over 75% were seen once. This CDR3 is built from 11 residues. Trimming cost V 6 bases and J 7 bases, with 6 bases left between them. The sequenced material came from peripheral blood. V and J are TRBV12-3 or TRBV12-4 and TRBJ2-2; D unresolved. This sequence was found in a woman in her 70s with acute or convalescent COVID-19. CDR3 residues: CASSFLGELFF. CDR3 in DNA: TGTGCCAGCAGCTTCCTCGGGGAGCTGTTTTTT.